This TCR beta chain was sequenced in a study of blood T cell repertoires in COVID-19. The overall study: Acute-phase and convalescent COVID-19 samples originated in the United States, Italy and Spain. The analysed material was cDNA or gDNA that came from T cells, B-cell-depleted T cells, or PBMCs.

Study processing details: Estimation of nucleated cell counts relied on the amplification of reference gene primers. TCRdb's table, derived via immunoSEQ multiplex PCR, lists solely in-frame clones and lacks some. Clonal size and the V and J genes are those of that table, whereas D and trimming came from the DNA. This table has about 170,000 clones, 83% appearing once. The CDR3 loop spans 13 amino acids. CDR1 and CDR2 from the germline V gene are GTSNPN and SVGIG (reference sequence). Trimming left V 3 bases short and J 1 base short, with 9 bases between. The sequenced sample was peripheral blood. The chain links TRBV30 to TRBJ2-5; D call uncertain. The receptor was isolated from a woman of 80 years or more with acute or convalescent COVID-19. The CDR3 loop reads CAWRRRSQETQYF. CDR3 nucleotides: TGTGCCTGGAGGAGGCGGTCCCAAGAGACCCAGTACTTC.